The next 19 T cell receptor beta chains were all read from a single sample in a study of OX40 agonist ivuxolimab in advanced cancers. Some clones are missing from TCRdb's copy, which holds only in-frame ones; the method was immunoSEQ multiplex PCR. Among around 72,000 clones listed, 89% were seen once. Sample: CD4+ or CD8+ T cells sorted from blood, taken in a trial of the OX40 agonist ivuxolimab. The receptor set was obtained from an adult with an advanced solid tumor such as melanoma, head and neck, liver or kidney cancer.

CDR3 residues: CASTSGTANTEAFF. Here the CDR3 DNA reads TGTGCCAGCACCTCCGGGACGGCGAACACTGAAGCTTTCTTT. J is TRBJ1-1 and V is TRBV6-1, with a tentative D call TRBD1 (5 bases). The ends were cut back, 7 bases at V and 1 base at J, with 13 bases in the middle. Germline V lookup: CDR1 MNHNS, CDR2 SASEGT. The CDR3 extends over 14 amino acids.

This chain links TRBV28 with TRBJ2-7; D perhaps matches TRBD1 (6 bases). The V gene's germline CDR1 is MDHEN and CDR2 SYDVKM. This CDR3 is 17 amino acids long. Trimming shortened V by 3 bases and J by 0 bases, and 18 bases separated the two germline ends. CDR3 amino acids: CASSFYLGDTTSYEQYF. The CDR3 nucleotides are TGTGCCAGCAGTTTTTACCTTGGGGACACCACCTCCTACGAGCAGTACTTC.

The V and J genes are TRBV11-3 and TRBJ2-5, with TRBD2 identical over 12 bases. The trim removed 5 bases at V and 5 bases at J, leaving 12 bases unmatched. The germline gives CDR1 SGHNT, CDR2 YENEEA. CDR3 length: 17 residues. CDR3 sequence reads: CASSQGSSGGAGETQYF. The DNA of the CDR3 is TGTGCCAGCAGCCAGGGTTCTAGCGGGGGGGCCGGGGAGACCCAGTACTTC.

The table lists this clone with a count of one. The chain is built from TRBV7-2 and TRBJ2-5; perhaps TRBD2 as D (6 bases). V lost 5 bases, J lost 1 base, and 11 bases lay in between. Per the germline V gene, CDR1 is SGHTA and CDR2 is FQGNSA. The CDR3 is 14 amino acids. Written as DNA, the CDR3 is TGTGCCAGCAGCCTCCAAGCGGGCCAAGAGACCCAGTACTTC. This sequence encodes CASSLQAGQETQYF.

The J gene is TRBJ1-4, the V gene TRBV28; D not certain. CDR3 length equals 13 residues. Germline V CDR1 and CDR2: MDHEN, SYDVKM. Trimming stripped 7 bases from V and 0 bases from J, with 6 bases between. CDR3 DNA: TGTGCCAGCATAGAGGCAACTAATGAAAAACTGTTTTTT. Encoded protein: CASIEATNEKLFF.

This chain connects TRBV5-1 to TRBJ2-3; TRBD2 matches at 13 bases. Germline assignment: CDR1 SGHRS and CDR2 YFSETQ. The trim removed 4 bases at V and 4 bases at J, leaving 6 bases unmatched. CDR3 length equals 16 residues. The CDR3 DNA reads as TGCGCCAGCAGCCTAACTAGCGGGGGGGCAGCAGATACGCAGTATTTT. It translates to CASSLTSGGAADTQYF.

V usage is TRBV5-1 and J usage is TRBJ2-1; 14 bases align to TRBD2. J was trimmed by 10 bases and V by 3 bases; bases with no gene match: 3. Germline CDR1 is SGHRS and CDR2 is YFSETQ. This CDR3 region has 14 residues. The CDR3 spells CASSSGLAGVEQFF. CDR3 DNA: TGCGCCAGCAGCTCGGGACTAGCGGGAGTCGAGCAGTTCTTC.

The chain is built from TRBV5-6 and TRBJ2-7; D not certain. Germline V gives CDR1 SGHDT, CDR2 YYEEEE. The CDR3 totals 14 residues. Trimming took 2 bases from V and 3 from J, leaving 12 bases between them. This chain's CDR3 is CASSLSRSRYEQYF. The CDR3 nucleotides read TGTGCCAGCAGCTTATCACGAAGTCGCTACGAGCAGTACTTC.

This clone turned up a few times. This rearrangement joins TRBV11-2 to TRBJ2-4; D not resolved. Trimming took 5 bases from V and 9 from J, leaving 8 bases between them. Looked up from germline, CDR1 is SGHAT and CDR2 is FQNNGV. The CDR3 runs 11 residues. CDR3 coding DNA: TGTGCCAGCAGCACCCTGGCCATTCAGTACTTC. Translated, it gives CASSTLAIQYF. Together with reference TRBV11-2 and TRBJ2-4, the CDR3 gives the full variable domain: EAGVAQSPRYKIIEKRQSVAFWCNPISGHATLYWYQQILGQGPKLLIQFQNNGVVDDSQLPKDRFSAERLKGVDSTLKIQPAKLEDSAVYLCASSTLAIQYFGAGTRLSVL.

The chain has TRBV19 and TRBJ2-5, with D unclear. Germline assignment: CDR1 LNHDA and CDR2 SQIVND (reference sequence). This CDR3 has 13 amino acids. V lost 5 bases, J lost 5 bases, and 12 bases lay in between. This chain's CDR3 is CASSQKGLETQYF. The DNA of the CDR3 is TGTGCCAGTAGTCAAAAAGGGTTGGAGACCCAGTACTTC.

This rearrangement joins TRBV19 to TRBJ1-1; D possibly corresponds to TRBD1 (6 bases). The CDR3 spans 15 residues. V was trimmed by 5 bases and J by 5 bases, leaving 18 bases between them. The V gene's germline CDR1 is LNHDA and CDR2 SQIVND (reference sequence). The CDR3 reads CASSGTRPVKTEAFF. CDR3 DNA: TGTGCCAGTAGTGGGACAAGGCCTGTCAAGACTGAAGCTTTCTTT.

The chain's CDR3 is CASSLLAGGNTGELFF. The CDR3 DNA is TGTGCCAGCAGCCTCCTAGCGGGAGGGAACACCGGGGAGCTGTTTTTT. The rearrangement uses TRBV7-3 and TRBJ2-2; 11 bases map to TRBD2. The CDR3 spans 16 residues. The ends lost 5 bases at V and 1 base at J; junction bases unmatched: 3. Per the germline V gene, CDR1 is SGHTA and CDR2 is FQGTGA.

The chain has TRBV6-6 and TRBJ1-1, with D unclear. CDR1 is MNHNY, CDR2 SVGAGI, per germline (reference sequence). CDR3 size: 10 residues. The ends were cut back, 6 bases at V and 5 bases at J, with 4 bases in the middle. The DNA of the CDR3 is TGTGCCAGCAGCCGGACTGAAGCTTTCTTT. Translating gives CASSRTEAFF.

This clone was picked up one time. CDR3 DNA: TGTGCCAGCAGCTTTAGCGGGGAGAGGGATACGCAGTATTTT. Encoded protein: CASSFSGERDTQYF. The chain has TRBV7-9 and TRBJ2-3, with TRBD2 identical over 8 bases. Germline CDR1 is SEHNR and CDR2 is FQNEAQ (reference sequence). With 3 bases clipped from V and 6 bases from J, the junction kept 5 bases outside the gene matches. The CDR3 extends over 14 amino acids.

This rearrangement joins TRBV28 to TRBJ1-5; D uncertain. V dropped 3 bases and J dropped 2 bases, with 14 bases sitting between them. Germline CDR1 and CDR2: MDHEN and SYDVKM. The CDR3 totals 16 residues. The CDR3 loop reads CASSLSKGSGNQPQHF. The DNA of the CDR3 is TGTGCCAGCAGTTTGTCAAAGGGTTCCGGCAATCAGCCCCAGCATTTT.

The chain joins TRBV28 to TRBJ1-5; D ambiguous. Between the trimmed V and J ends, which lost 4 bases and 5 bases, there was a span of 12 bases. The CDR3 contains 14 residues. The V gene's germline CDR1 is MDHEN and CDR2 SYDVKM. CDR3 nucleotide sequence: TGTGCCAGCAGTTCGTATCGGTTACATCAGCCCCAGCATTTT. It specifies CASSSYRLHQPQHF.

The rearrangement uses TRBV28 and TRBJ2-1; TRBD2 might be the D (5 bases). This CDR3 has 14 amino acids. Germline loops: CDR1 MDHEN, CDR2 SYDVKM. V was trimmed by 5 bases and J by 3 bases, leaving 11 bases between them. The CDR3 DNA reads as TGTGCCAGCAGTCGGGGAAACAGCTACAATGAGCAGTTCTTC. Its translation is CASSRGNSYNEQFF.

The DNA of the CDR3 is TGCGCCAGCAAGTCCCAGGGGGCGGGGACTGAAGCTTTCTTT. Its translation is CASKSQGAGTEAFF. This rearrangement joins TRBV5-1 to TRBJ1-1; 8 positions match TRBD1. V gave up 6 bases and J gave up 5 bases; unmatched junction bases: 9. Germline V gene data show CDR1 as SGHRS and CDR2 as YFSETQ. The CDR3 spans 14 residues.

For this clone: Within the sample, other DNA sequences also encode this same CDR3. The CDR3 DNA follows: TGTGCCAGTAGTGTACAGGGTTATAGCAATCAGCCCCAGCATTTT. This codes for CASSVQGYSNQPQHF. The rearrangement joins TRBV19 to TRBJ1-5; a possible D gene is TRBD1 (6 bases). Germline V gives CDR1 LNHDA, CDR2 SQIVND (reference sequence). The CDR3 is 15 residues long. V was shortened by 5 bases and J by 0 bases, with 11 bases between the two germline ends.